This T cell receptor (beta chain) was obtained from a study of T cell repertoires in cytomegalovirus infection. Details on this clonotype: Its antigen remains unknown.

Trimming at V came to 2 bases and at J to 14 bases, leaving 6 bases not matched to a gene. The germline CDR1 and CDR2 sequences are PRHDT and FYEKMQ (reference sequence). This CDR3 is built from 15 residues. TCRdb reprocessed the reads with MiXCR, giving one entry per CDR3 protein. Here the sample spans roughly 500,000 distinct CDR3 sequences, 33% being singletons. Notes on the study in general: There were HLA-C-restricted CMV-specific TCR beta clonotypes dominating the ex vivo response.

The clonotype originates from a human donor in good health (CMV status not recorded). Some clones in this sample may be carry-over from other donors' samples. V usage is TRBV13 and J usage is TRBJ2-1; TRBD2 matches 16 bases. The material sequenced was cultured PBMCs, taken from culture after CMV antigen stimulation. The DNA for the CDR3 is TGTGCCAGCAGCTTACCGGGACTAGCGGGAGGGACAGAGTTCTTC. Its translation is CASSLPGLAGGTEFF.